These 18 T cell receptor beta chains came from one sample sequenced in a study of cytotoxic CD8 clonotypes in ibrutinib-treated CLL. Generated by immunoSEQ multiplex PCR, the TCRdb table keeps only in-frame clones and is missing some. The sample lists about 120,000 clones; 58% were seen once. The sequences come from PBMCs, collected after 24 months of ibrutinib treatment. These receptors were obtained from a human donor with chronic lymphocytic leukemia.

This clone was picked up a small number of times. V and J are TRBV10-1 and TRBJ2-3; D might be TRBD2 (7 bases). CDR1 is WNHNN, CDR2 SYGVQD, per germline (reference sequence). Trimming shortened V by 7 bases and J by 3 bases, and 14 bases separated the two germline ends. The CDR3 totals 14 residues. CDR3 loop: CASTRGGDTDTQYF. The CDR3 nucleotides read TGCGCCAGCACCCGAGGGGGGGATACAGATACGCAGTATTTT.

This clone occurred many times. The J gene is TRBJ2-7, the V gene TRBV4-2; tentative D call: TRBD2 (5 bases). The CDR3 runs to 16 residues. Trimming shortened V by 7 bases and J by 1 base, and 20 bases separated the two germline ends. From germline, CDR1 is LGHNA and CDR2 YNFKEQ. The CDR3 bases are TGTGCCAGCACGCCCGGGTTATTTGGGGAGTCCTACGAGCAGTACTTC. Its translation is CASTPGLFGESYEQYF.

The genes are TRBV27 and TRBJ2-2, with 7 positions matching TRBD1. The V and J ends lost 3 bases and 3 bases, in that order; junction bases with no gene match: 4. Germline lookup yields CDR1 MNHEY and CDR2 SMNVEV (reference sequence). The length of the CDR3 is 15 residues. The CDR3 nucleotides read TGTGCCAGCAGTTTTGGGGACAGATACACCGGGGAGCTGTTTTTT. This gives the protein CASSFGDRYTGELFF.

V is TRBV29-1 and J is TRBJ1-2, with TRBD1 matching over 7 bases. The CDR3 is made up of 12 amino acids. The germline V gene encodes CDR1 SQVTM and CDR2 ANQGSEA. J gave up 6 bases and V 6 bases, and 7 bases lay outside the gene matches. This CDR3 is CSVSGQENGYTF. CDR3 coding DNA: TGCAGCGTATCAGGACAGGAAAATGGCTACACCTTC.

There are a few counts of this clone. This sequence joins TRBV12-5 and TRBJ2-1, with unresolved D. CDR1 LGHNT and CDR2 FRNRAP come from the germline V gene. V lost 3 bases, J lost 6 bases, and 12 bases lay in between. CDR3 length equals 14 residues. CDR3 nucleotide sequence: TGTGCTAGTGGTTTCCGGTCGGATTCCAATGAGCAGTTCTTC. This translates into CASGFRSDSNEQFF.

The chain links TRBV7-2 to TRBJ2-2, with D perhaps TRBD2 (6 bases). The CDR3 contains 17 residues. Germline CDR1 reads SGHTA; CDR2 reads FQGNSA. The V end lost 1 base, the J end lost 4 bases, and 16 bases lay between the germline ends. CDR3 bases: TGTGCCAGCAGCTTAGGGCGACAGCGGGTTATCACCGGGGAGCTGTTTTTT. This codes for CASSLGRQRVITGELFF.

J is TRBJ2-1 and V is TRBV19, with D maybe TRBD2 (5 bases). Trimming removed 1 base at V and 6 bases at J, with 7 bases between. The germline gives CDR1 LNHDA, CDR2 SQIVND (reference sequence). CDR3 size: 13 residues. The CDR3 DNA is TGTGCCAGTAGTATAGGAGGGCTCAATGAGCAGTTCTTC. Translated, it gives CASSIGGLNEQFF.

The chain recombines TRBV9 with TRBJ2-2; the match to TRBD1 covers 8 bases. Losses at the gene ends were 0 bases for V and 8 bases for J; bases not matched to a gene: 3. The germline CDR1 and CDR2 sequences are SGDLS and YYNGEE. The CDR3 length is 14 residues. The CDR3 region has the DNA TGTGCCAGCAGCGTAGGCAGGGGGCGAGGGGAGCTGTTTTTT. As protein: CASSVGRGRGELFF.

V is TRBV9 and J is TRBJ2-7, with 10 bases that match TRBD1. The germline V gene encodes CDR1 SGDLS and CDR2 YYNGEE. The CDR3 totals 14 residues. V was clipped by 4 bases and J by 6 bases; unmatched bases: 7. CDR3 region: CASSLRDRGPEQYF. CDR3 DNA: TGTGCCAGCAGCCTCCGGGACAGGGGACCCGAGCAGTACTTC.

CDR3 loop: CASSEALRVSGGDEQFF. Written as DNA, the CDR3 is TGTGCCAGCAGTGAAGCGCTTCGGGTGTCTGGGGGAGATGAGCAGTTCTTC. The J gene is TRBJ2-1, the V gene TRBV2; D may be TRBD1 or TRBD2 (5 bases each). The V gene lost 0 bases and the J gene lost 8 bases, with 20 bases spanning the gap. The germline V gene has CDR1 SNHLY and CDR2 FYNNEI. The CDR3 consists of 17 residues.

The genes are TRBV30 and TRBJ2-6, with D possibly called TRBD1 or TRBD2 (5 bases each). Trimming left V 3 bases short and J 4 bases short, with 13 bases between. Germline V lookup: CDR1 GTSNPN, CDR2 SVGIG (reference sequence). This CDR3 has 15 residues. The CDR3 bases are TGTGCCTGGAGCCTGACGGGGACCGGGGCCAACGTCCTGACTTTC. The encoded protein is CAWSLTGTGANVLTF.

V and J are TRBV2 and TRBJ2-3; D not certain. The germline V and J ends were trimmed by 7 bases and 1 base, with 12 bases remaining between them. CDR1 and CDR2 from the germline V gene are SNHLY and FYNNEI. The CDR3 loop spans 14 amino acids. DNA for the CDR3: TGTGCCAGCATTTTTGGCGGCGGCACAGATACGCAGTATTTT. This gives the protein CASIFGGGTDTQYF.

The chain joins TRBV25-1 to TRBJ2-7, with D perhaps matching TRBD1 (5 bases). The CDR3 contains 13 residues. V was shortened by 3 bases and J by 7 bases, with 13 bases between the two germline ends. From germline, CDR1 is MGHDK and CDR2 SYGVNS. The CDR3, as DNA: TGTGCCAGCAGTGACAATCCAGGGCGTGAGCAGTACTTC. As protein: CASSDNPGREQYF.

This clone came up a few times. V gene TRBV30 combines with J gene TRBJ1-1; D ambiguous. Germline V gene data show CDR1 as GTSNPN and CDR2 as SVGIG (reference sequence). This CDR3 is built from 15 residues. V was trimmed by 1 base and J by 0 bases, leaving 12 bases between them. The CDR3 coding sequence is TGTGCCTGGAGTGGCCGAAAGGCAATGAACACTGAAGCTTTCTTT. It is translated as CAWSGRKAMNTEAFF.

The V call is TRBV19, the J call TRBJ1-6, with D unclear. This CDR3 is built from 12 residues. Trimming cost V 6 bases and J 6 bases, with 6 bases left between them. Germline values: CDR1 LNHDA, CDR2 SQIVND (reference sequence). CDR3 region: CASSHGNSPLHF. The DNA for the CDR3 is TGTGCCAGTAGCCACGGTAATTCACCCCTCCACTTT. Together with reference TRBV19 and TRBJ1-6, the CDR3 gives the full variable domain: DGGITQSPKYLFRKEGQNVTLSCEQNLNHDAMYWYRQDPGQGLRLIYYSQIVNDFQKGDIAEGYSVSREKKESFPLTVTSAQKNPTAFYLCASSHGNSPLHFGNGTRLTVT.

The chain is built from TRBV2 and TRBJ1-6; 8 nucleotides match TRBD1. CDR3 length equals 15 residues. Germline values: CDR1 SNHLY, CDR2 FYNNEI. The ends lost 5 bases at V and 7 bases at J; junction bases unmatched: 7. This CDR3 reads CASSSSGQANSPLHF. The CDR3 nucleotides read TGTGCCAGCAGTTCATCGGGACAGGCCAATTCACCCCTCCACTTT.

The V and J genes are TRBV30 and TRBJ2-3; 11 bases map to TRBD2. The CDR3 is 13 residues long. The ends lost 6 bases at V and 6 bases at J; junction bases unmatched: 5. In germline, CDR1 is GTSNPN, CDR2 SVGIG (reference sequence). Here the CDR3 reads CACLAGGGDTQYF. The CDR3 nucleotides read TGTGCCTGTCTAGCGGGGGGAGGTGATACGCAGTATTTT.

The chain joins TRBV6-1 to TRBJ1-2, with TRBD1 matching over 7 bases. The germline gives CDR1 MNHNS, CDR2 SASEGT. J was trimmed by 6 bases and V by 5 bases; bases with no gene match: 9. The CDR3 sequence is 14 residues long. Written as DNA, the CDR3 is TGTGCCAGCAGTCGGTATGTAGGGGGCGATGGCTACACCTTC. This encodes CASSRYVGGDGYTF.